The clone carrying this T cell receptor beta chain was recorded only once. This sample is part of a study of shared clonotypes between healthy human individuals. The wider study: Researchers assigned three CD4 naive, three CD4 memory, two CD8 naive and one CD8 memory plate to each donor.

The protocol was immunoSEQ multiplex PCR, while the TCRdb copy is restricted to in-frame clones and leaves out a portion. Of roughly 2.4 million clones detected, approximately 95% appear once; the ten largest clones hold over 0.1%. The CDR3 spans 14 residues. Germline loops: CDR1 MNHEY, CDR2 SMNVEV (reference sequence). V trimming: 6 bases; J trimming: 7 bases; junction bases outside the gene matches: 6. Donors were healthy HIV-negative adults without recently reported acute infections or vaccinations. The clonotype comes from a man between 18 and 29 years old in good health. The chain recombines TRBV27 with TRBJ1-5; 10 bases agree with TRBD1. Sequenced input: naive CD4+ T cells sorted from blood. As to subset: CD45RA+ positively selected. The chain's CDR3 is CASSYGTGVQPQHF. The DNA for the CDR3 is TGTGCCAGCAGCTACGGGACAGGGGTACAGCCCCAGCATTTT.